These 16 T cell receptor beta chains share one sample of origin, sequenced in a study of identical twins. TCRdb independently ran MiXCR on the 5' RACE reads; one entry per CDR3 protein. The repertoire has 500,000 to 600,000 distinct CDR3 sequences, less than 25% of them found once; the top ten carry about 0.93%. The same data also contributed to another study, on T cells expressing NK-cell markers.

The sample consisted of CD4+ T cells sorted from blood. All receptors derive from a woman aged 18-30 years in good health.

This clonotype showed up just a few times. The chain uses TRBV30 and TRBJ2-2; unclear D gene. Germline assignment: CDR1 GTSNPN and CDR2 SVGIG (reference sequence). CDR3 length: 12 residues. V was pared by 3 bases and J by 5 bases, with 7 bases between. The CDR3 here is CAWRAVTGELFF. The CDR3 DNA reads as TGTGCCTGGAGGGCAGTTACCGGGGAGCTGTTTTTT.

This clonotype was detected only a few times. The rearrangement joins TRBV12-3 or TRBV12-4 to TRBJ1-2; D is unresolved. This CDR3 comprises 14 residues. The V gene lost 5 bases and the J gene lost 4 bases, with 14 bases spanning the gap. The CDR3 spells CASSRNSGIYGYTF. In DNA form, the CDR3 reads TGTGCCAGCAGTCGAAATTCAGGAATCTATGGCTACACCTTC.

This rearrangement joins TRBV5-4 to TRBJ2-3, with 10 bases identical to TRBD2. With 5 bases clipped from V and 2 bases from J, the junction kept 5 bases outside the gene matches. The CDR3 is made up of 15 amino acids. Germline CDR1 and CDR2: SGHNT and YYREEE (reference sequence). In DNA form, the CDR3 reads TGTGCCAGCAGGCATAGCGGGAGGCTCACAGATACGCAGTATTTT. Amino acid sequence: CASRHSGRLTDTQYF. Using reference TRBV5-4 and TRBJ2-3 for the parts outside the CDR3, the full variable domain is ETGVTQSPTHLIKTRGQQVTLRCSSQSGHNTVSWYQQALGQGPQFIFQYYREEENGRGNFPPRFSGLQFPNYSSELNVNALELDDSALYLCASRHSGRLTDTQYFGPGTRLTVL.

The V and J genes are TRBV7-2 and TRBJ2-3, with D possibly being TRBD1 (5 bases). The V end was cut by 4 bases, the J end by 7 bases, with 12 bases between. Germline V gene data show CDR1 as SGHTA and CDR2 as FQGNSA. The CDR3 has 13 residues. The CDR3 bases are TGTGCCAGCAGCTACCCTGGGGCATATACGCAGTATTTT. This translates into CASSYPGAYTQYF.

This chain joins TRBV2 and TRBJ2-5; perhaps TRBD2 as D (5 bases). CDR3 length equals 12 residues. The V gene lost 7 bases and the J gene lost 3 bases, with 9 bases spanning the gap. Germline assignment: CDR1 SNHLY and CDR2 FYNNEI. DNA for the CDR3: TGTGCCAGCAACCAAGCGGAAGAGACCCAGTACTTC. It codes for CASNQAEETQYF.

This clonotype showed up just a few times. The CDR3, as DNA: TGTGCCAGCAGTGACCCCCTCAGTGGAGAAGATACGCAGTATTTT. Its protein is CASSDPLSGEDTQYF. The chain joins TRBV2 to TRBJ2-3, with D hard to call. Trimming stripped 3 bases from V and 5 bases from J, with 15 bases between. The CDR3 runs 15 residues. Germline CDR1 reads SNHLY; CDR2 reads FYNNEI.

This clonotype was seen a handful of times. The V gene is TRBV20-1, the J gene TRBJ2-1; D gene unclear. The germline V gene encodes CDR1 DFQATT and CDR2 SNEGSKA (reference sequence). The CDR3 is 14 residues long. Trimming removed 6 bases from V and 8 bases from J, with 20 bases in between. This chain's CDR3 is CSAPFLPGVDEQFF. The CDR3 DNA reads TGCAGTGCCCCATTTCTCCCGGGCGTCGATGAGCAGTTCTTC.

The chain uses TRBV11-3 and TRBJ1-2, with D maybe TRBD1 (5 bases). The V end lost 4 bases, the J end lost 9 bases, and 12 bases lay between the germline ends. Germline CDR1 SGHNT, CDR2 YENEEA. The CDR3 runs to 12 residues. The CDR3 DNA sequence: TGTGCCAGCAGCTGGAGACAGATGAGCTACACCTTC. It specifies CASSWRQMSYTF.

This clonotype was recorded many times. V gene TRBV12-3 or TRBV12-4 combines with J gene TRBJ2-4; D may be TRBD1 or TRBD2 (5 bases each). The CDR3 runs 16 residues. V was cut by 1 base and J by 3 bases, with 13 bases left in between. CDR3 protein: CASSLGNTGLKNIQYF. The CDR3 DNA reads as TGTGCCAGCAGTTTAGGAAATACGGGGCTCAAAAACATTCAGTACTTC.

This clonotype showed up many times. The chain joins TRBV12-3 or TRBV12-4 to TRBJ1-6; D is possibly TRBD1 (5 bases). Trimming left V 6 bases short and J 9 bases short, with 12 bases between. This CDR3 spans 13 amino acids. CDR3 in amino acids: CASRRQGGSPLHF. In DNA, the CDR3 is TGTGCCAGCAGGCGGCAGGGCGGTTCACCCCTCCACTTT.

This sequence joins TRBV12-3 or TRBV12-4 and TRBJ2-7, with D possibly TRBD1 on 5 matching bases. V was cut by 6 bases and J by 5 bases, with 20 bases left in between. This CDR3 is 15 amino acids long. This chain's CDR3 is CASSEISGFRNEQYF. CDR3 nucleotide sequence: TGTGCCAGCAGCGAAATATCAGGGTTCCGGAACGAGCAGTACTTC.

The chain links TRBV5-1 to TRBJ1-1, with D possibly TRBD1 on 6 matching bases. There are 13 residues in the CDR3. The ends were cut back, 9 bases at V and 4 bases at J, with 16 bases in the middle. The germline gives CDR1 SGHRS, CDR2 YFSETQ. The CDR3 DNA sequence: TGCGCCACTAAGGCAGGGGAGGGCACTGAAGCTTTCTTT. Translating gives CATKAGEGTEAFF.

The chain recombines TRBV27 with TRBJ1-2, with D perhaps TRBD1 (5 bases). Germline CDR1 and CDR2: MNHEY and SMNVEV (reference sequence). CDR3 size: 12 residues. V lost 8 bases, J lost 8 bases, and 15 bases lay in between. CDR3 sequence (DNA): TGTGCCAGCGCCGGGTCGGGGCGCGGCTACACCTTC. Translation: CASAGSGRGYTF.

This clonotype has more than one count but fewer than ten. This rearrangement joins TRBV4-3 to TRBJ1-5; D is possibly TRBD1 (6 bases). The CDR3 extends over 15 amino acids. Germline-derived CDR1 and CDR2 are LGHNA and YSLEER. V shed 4 bases and J shed 0 bases, with 10 bases lying between them. CDR3 DNA sequence: TGCGCCAGCAGCCCTGACAGGTATAGCAATCAGCCCCAGCATTTT. As protein: CASSPDRYSNQPQHF.

The chain recombines TRBV5-1 with TRBJ2-7, with D perhaps matching TRBD1 (7 bases). Trimming removed 3 bases from V and 5 bases from J, with 15 bases in between. The CDR3 is made up of 14 amino acids. Germline loops: CDR1 SGHRS, CDR2 YFSETQ. The CDR3 region is CASSSIQGRNEQYF. For the CDR3, the DNA is TGCGCCAGCAGCTCAATACAGGGGAGGAACGAGCAGTACTTC.

This clonotype appeared a few times. The V call is TRBV6-2 or TRBV6-3, the J call TRBJ2-7; D is unclear. V shed 0 bases and J shed 6 bases, with 6 bases lying between them. The CDR3 sequence is 12 residues long. Germline CDR1 reads MNHEY; CDR2 reads SVGEGT. CDR3: CASSYSSGEQYF. The CDR3 DNA is TGTGCCAGCAGTTACTCGAGTGGCGAGCAGTACTTC.